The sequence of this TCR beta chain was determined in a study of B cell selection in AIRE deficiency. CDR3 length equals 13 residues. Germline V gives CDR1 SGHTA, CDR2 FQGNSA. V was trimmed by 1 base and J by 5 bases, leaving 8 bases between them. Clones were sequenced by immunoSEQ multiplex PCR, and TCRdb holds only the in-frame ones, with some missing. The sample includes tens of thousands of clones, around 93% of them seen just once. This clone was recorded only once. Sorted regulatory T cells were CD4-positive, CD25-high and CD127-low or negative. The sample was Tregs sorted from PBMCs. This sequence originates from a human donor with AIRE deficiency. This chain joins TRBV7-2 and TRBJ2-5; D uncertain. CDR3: CASSLVSLETQYF. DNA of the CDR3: TGTGCCAGCAGCTTAGTTTCTCTCGAGACCCAGTACTTC.